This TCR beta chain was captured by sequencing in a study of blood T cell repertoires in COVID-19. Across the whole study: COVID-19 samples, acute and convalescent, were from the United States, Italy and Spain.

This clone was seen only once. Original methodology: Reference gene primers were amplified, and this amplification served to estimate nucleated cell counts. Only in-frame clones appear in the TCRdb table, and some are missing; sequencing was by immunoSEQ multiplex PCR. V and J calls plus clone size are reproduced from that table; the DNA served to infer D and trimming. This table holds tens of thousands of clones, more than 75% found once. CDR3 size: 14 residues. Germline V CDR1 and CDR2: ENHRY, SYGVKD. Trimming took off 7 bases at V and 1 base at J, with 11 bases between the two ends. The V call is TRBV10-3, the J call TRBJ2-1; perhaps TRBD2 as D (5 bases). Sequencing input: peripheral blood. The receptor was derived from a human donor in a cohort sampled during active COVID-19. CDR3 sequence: CAINVGVSYNEQFF. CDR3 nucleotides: TGTGCCATCAATGTCGGGGTTTCCTACAATGAGCAGTTCTTC.